This TCR beta chain originates from a study of T cell repertoires and HLA-DP antigens. A remark on this clone: Its antigen is unidentified.

Pre-culture CD4+ samples were sequenced deeply, targeting fewer than 250,000 T cell genomes. The table came from immunoSEQ multiplex PCR; TCRdb's copy has only in-frame clones and leaves some out. The sample has roughly 70,000 clones, just under 80% seen once. Germline CDR1 GTSNPN, CDR2 SVGIG (reference sequence). Trimming took 4 bases from V and 7 from J, leaving 10 bases between them. CDR3 length: 11 residues. The chain couples TRBV30 to TRBJ1-1; no definite D call. This receptor was obtained from a man aged 60-69 years in good health and CMV-seronegative. Material: CD4+ T cells from PBMCs. CDR3 protein: CAWNPGHEAFF. The DNA for the CDR3 is TGTGCCTGGAACCCGGGCCATGAAGCTTTCTTT.